Following are 27 T cell receptor beta chains from one sample sequenced in a study of T cell responses to AZD1222 COVID-19 vaccine. This table comes from immunoSEQ multiplex PCR, and its TCRdb copy is limited to in-frame clones, with some not included. The sample contains more than 85,000 clones, roughly nine tenths of which appear only once. The sample consisted of peripheral blood, taken on day 0 of AZD1222 vaccination. The receptors here all came from an adult in good health.

The rearrangement joins TRBV5-6 to TRBJ1-5; 8 bases align to TRBD1. The junction had 10 bases not matched to a gene; V was cut back by 4 bases and J by 4 bases. The germline V gene encodes CDR1 SGHDT and CDR2 YYEEEE. The CDR3 totals 16 residues. CDR3 nucleotide sequence: TGTGCCAGCAGCCTAAAGACAGGGGAAGGGAATCAGCCCCAGCATTTT. This encodes CASSLKTGEGNQPQHF.

This chain connects TRBV29-1 to TRBJ1-2; no clear D. Germline V gives CDR1 SQVTM, CDR2 ANQGSEA. The CDR3 loop spans 16 amino acids. The V and J ends lost 0 bases and 6 bases respectively, with 20 bases between them. Here the CDR3 DNA reads TGCAGCGTTGAAGATCCCCTACAGCGTCCGTCGGATGGCTACACCTTC. Its protein is CSVEDPLQRPSDGYTF. Supplemented by reference TRBV29-1 and TRBJ1-2, the full variable domain reads SAVISQKPSRDICQRGTSLTIQCQVDSQVTMMFWYRQQPGQSLTLIATANQGSEATYESGFVIDKFPISRPNLTFSTLTVSNMSPEDSSIYLCSVEDPLQRPSDGYTFGSGTRLTVV.

J is TRBJ2-3 and V is TRBV5-1, with D unresolved. Trimming pared 4 bases from V and 4 bases from J, leaving 13 bases between. The CDR3 spans 14 residues. Germline loops: CDR1 SGHRS, CDR2 YFSETQ. The CDR3: CASSVGPSSDTQYF. As DNA, the CDR3 is TGCGCCAGCAGCGTAGGACCGTCTTCAGATACGCAGTATTTT.

The rearrangement uses TRBV10-2 and TRBJ2-2; D possibly corresponds to TRBD1 (5 bases). The CDR3 runs 13 residues. Trimming took off 7 bases at V and 2 bases at J, with 8 bases between the two ends. The germline V gene encodes CDR1 WSHSY and CDR2 SAAADI. CDR3 in amino acids: CASTGHNTGELFF. In DNA form, the CDR3 reads TGCGCCAGCACAGGACACAACACCGGGGAGCTGTTTTTT.

This sequence joins TRBV6-2 or TRBV6-3 and TRBJ2-1; TRBD2 aligns across 15 bases. The V gene end was trimmed by 6 bases and the J gene end by 9 bases; junction bases not matched to a gene: 6. This CDR3 has 15 amino acids. Germline lookup yields CDR1 MNHEY and CDR2 SVGEGT. The CDR3 region is CASSKGLAGGGEQFF. CDR3 sequence (DNA): TGTGCCAGCAGCAAGGGACTAGCGGGGGGTGGTGAGCAGTTCTTC.

The chain has TRBV30 and TRBJ2-1; D is perhaps TRBD2 (6 bases). The CDR3 consists of 14 residues. Germline V gene lookup returns CDR1 GTSNPN and CDR2 SVGIG (reference sequence). Between the trimmed V and J ends, which lost 3 bases and 12 bases, there was a span of 21 bases. CDR3 loop: CAWSRADGAGGQFF. For the CDR3, the DNA is TGTGCCTGGAGCAGGGCGGACGGAGCCGGGGGGCAGTTCTTC.

This clone was observed a handful of times. The J gene is TRBJ2-2, the V gene TRBV10-3; no clear D. The CDR3 extends over 16 amino acids. Germline lookup yields CDR1 ENHRY and CDR2 SYGVKD. V was shortened by 3 bases and J by 1 base, with 12 bases between the two germline ends. The CDR3 nucleotides are TGTGCCATCAGTGATTTATCGCCTATGAACACCGGGGAGCTGTTTTTT. Residues: CAISDLSPMNTGELFF.

The genes are TRBV7-9 and TRBJ1-2; 8 bases align to TRBD1. CDR3 length: 14 residues. CDR1 is SEHNR and CDR2 is FQNEAQ in the germline V gene (reference sequence). The V gene end was trimmed by 2 bases and the J gene end by 4 bases; junction bases not matched to a gene: 3. The CDR3 coding sequence is TGTGCCAGCAGCTTAATCGGACAGGGCTATGGCTACACCTTC. Its translation is CASSLIGQGYGYTF. The variable domain in full, with the rest retrieved from reference TRBV7-9 and TRBJ1-2, is DTGVSQNPRHKITKRGQNVTFRCDPISEHNRLYWYRQTLGQGPEFLTYFQNEAQLEKSRLLSDRFSAERPKGSFSTLEIQRTEQGDSAMYLCASSLIGQGYGYTFGSGTRLTVV.

The chain employs TRBV6-5 and TRBJ2-4; 9 bases line up with TRBD1. In germline, CDR1 is MNHEY, CDR2 SVGAGI. The V segment lost 5 bases and the J segment 8 bases; nucleotides outside the gene matches: 10. The CDR3 runs to 15 residues. This CDR3 is CASSPGQGLGDIQYF. In DNA, the CDR3 is TGTGCCAGCAGTCCCGGACAGGGGTTGGGGGACATTCAGTACTTC.

To note about this clone: The sample has other DNA sequences that encode this CDR3 too. The chain uses TRBV18 and TRBJ2-5; D uncertain. Trimming removed 0 bases at V and 5 bases at J, with 7 bases between. Germline V gene lookup returns CDR1 KGHSH and CDR2 LQKENI. This CDR3 contains 13 residues. The CDR3 spells CASSPPVLETQYF. CDR3 bases: TGTGCCAGCTCACCACCGGTTCTCGAGACCCAGTACTTC.

V and J are TRBV3-1 (or the pseudogene TRBV3-2) and TRBJ1-6; 7 bases map to TRBD1. The J segment lost 4 bases and the V segment lost 8 bases, leaving 8 bases of the junction unmatched. The CDR3 has 15 residues. The germline V gene has CDR1 LGHDT and CDR2 YNNKEL (reference sequence). The CDR3 DNA is TGTGCCAGCGCACTACCGGGACAGTATAATTCACCCCTCCACTTT. It translates to CASALPGQYNSPLHF.

This clone was recorded only once. The V gene is TRBV24-1, the J gene TRBJ1-3; D is uncertain. V was trimmed by 3 bases and J by 2 bases, leaving 7 bases between them. This CDR3 is built from 14 residues. CDR1 and CDR2 from the germline V gene are KGHDR and SFDVKD. The CDR3 DNA is TGTGCCACCAGTGATCCAAGTCCTGGAAACACCATATATTTT. Protein sequence: CATSDPSPGNTIYF.

The genes are TRBV5-5 and TRBJ2-7; D is possibly TRBD1 or TRBD2 (7 bases each). The CDR3 is 14 residues long. V was trimmed by 4 bases and J by 6 bases, leaving 17 bases between them. The V gene's germline CDR1 is SGHKS and CDR2 YYEKEE (reference sequence). DNA of the CDR3: TGTGCCAGCAGCGGGGGGGACAGTCCCCTCGAGCAGTACTTC. It codes for CASSGGDSPLEQYF.

The J gene is TRBJ2-3, the V gene TRBV9; 14 bases match TRBD2. With V trimmed by 3 bases and J by 7 bases, 4 bases remained unmatched. Germline lookup yields CDR1 SGDLS and CDR2 YYNGEE. The CDR3 sequence is 15 residues long. CDR3 coding DNA: TGTGCCAGCAGCGACGGACTAGCGGGGGGCAATACGCAGTATTTT. Its protein product is CASSDGLAGGNTQYF.

The chain combines TRBV7-3 with TRBJ2-5; D is unclear. Trimming took off 5 bases at V and 5 bases at J, with 12 bases between the two ends. The CDR3 contains 13 residues. Germline V gene sequence: CDR1 SGHTA, CDR2 FQGTGA. This CDR3 reads CASSGSAMETQYF. The CDR3 nucleotides are TGTGCCAGCAGCGGGTCGGCGATGGAGACCCAGTACTTC.

CDR3 DNA sequence: TGTGCCAGCAGCACGGACGTACGCTATGGCTACACCTTC. This translates into CASSTDVRYGYTF. This chain uses TRBV21-1 with TRBJ1-2. TRBV21-1 is termed a pseudogene. CDR3 length: 13 residues.

This chain connects TRBV7-2 to TRBJ2-5; D may be TRBD2 (6 bases). Germline V gene data show CDR1 as SGHTA and CDR2 as FQGNSA. Trimming took off 5 bases at V and 5 bases at J, with 21 bases between the two ends. The CDR3 sequence is 16 residues long. The CDR3 sequence is CASSPGRGRVGETQYF. In DNA, the CDR3 is TGTGCCAGCAGCCCCGGGCGGGGACGTGTGGGGGAGACCCAGTACTTC.

The V and J genes are TRBV6-1 and TRBJ1-2; D uncertain. Germline V gene sequence: CDR1 MNHNS, CDR2 SASEGT. Trimming pared 3 bases from V and 1 base from J, leaving 12 bases between. The CDR3 is 15 residues long. The CDR3 region is CASSDPANSNYGYTF. The DNA of the CDR3 is TGTGCCAGCAGTGATCCAGCAAATAGTAACTATGGCTACACCTTC.

The chain employs TRBV29-1 and TRBJ1-2; 7 bases align to TRBD1. Germline lookup yields CDR1 SQVTM and CDR2 ANQGSEA. The V and J ends lost 2 bases and 4 bases, in that order; junction bases with no gene match: 1. CDR3 length: 12 residues. The CDR3 coding sequence is TGCAGCGTTGAATACAGGGGCTATGGCTACACCTTC. Its protein is CSVEYRGYGYTF.

This sequence joins TRBV4-1 and TRBJ1-6; D ambiguous. CDR3 length equals 12 residues. Germline CDR1 MGHRA, CDR2 YSYEKL. V was pared by 0 bases and J by 10 bases, with 4 bases between. This CDR3 reads CASSQDYSPLHF. Here the CDR3 DNA reads TGCGCCAGCAGCCAAGATTACTCACCCCTCCACTTT.

The V gene is TRBV7-8, the J gene TRBJ1-6; tentative D call: TRBD1 (5 bases). The V end was cut by 0 bases, the J end by 0 bases, with 6 bases between. The germline V gene encodes CDR1 SGHVS and CDR2 FQNEAQ. This CDR3 has 16 residues. The CDR3 nucleotides are TGTGCCAGCAGCTTAGCGGACACCTCCTATAATTCACCCCTCCACTTT. Its protein product is CASSLADTSYNSPLHF.

J is TRBJ2-3 and V is TRBV27; 10 nucleotides match TRBD2. This CDR3 contains 15 residues. The germline gives CDR1 MNHEY, CDR2 SMNVEV (reference sequence). V shed 3 bases, J shed 8 bases, and the junction held 8 bases outside the gene matches. The DNA of the CDR3 is TGTGCCAGCAGTTTCAATTTAGCGGGGGGTACTACGCAGTATTTT. Its protein product is CASSFNLAGGTTQYF.

The V gene is TRBV5-4, the J gene TRBJ1-6, with D unresolved. The CDR3 has 16 amino acids. The V and J ends lost 5 bases and 3 bases respectively, with 15 bases between them. From germline, CDR1 is SGHNT and CDR2 YYREEE (reference sequence). The CDR3 DNA sequence: TGTGCCAGCAGTCCAAGTGGTGGGAGCTATAATTCACCCCTCCACTTT. As protein: CASSPSGGSYNSPLHF.

CDR3 region: CASSGSGGPQHF. The CDR3 DNA follows: TGTGCCAGTAGTGGGTCAGGGGGGCCCCAGCATTTT. The genes are TRBV19 and TRBJ1-5; 7 positions agree with TRBD1. In germline, CDR1 is LNHDA, CDR2 SQIVND (reference sequence). This CDR3 spans 12 amino acids. The ends lost 5 bases at V and 9 bases at J; junction bases unmatched: 4.

The chain employs TRBV7-6 and TRBJ2-1, with unresolved D. The CDR3 has 15 amino acids. Germline values: CDR1 SGHVS, CDR2 FNYEAQ. With 1 base removed from V and 6 bases from J, the gap between germline ends came to 13 bases. In nucleotides, the CDR3 is TGTGCCAGCAGCTTAGACCCTAGGGTAGTCAATGAGCAGTTCTTC. Amino acid sequence: CASSLDPRVVNEQFF. Variable domain in full (rest from reference TRBV7-6 and TRBJ2-1): GAGVSQSPRYKVTKRGQDVALRCDPISGHVSLYWYRQALGQGPEFLTYFNYEAQQDKSGLPNDRFSAERPEGSISTLTIQRTEQRDSAMYRCASSLDPRVVNEQFFGPGTRLTVL.

This chain links TRBV7-2 with TRBJ2-1; 8 bases match TRBD2. Germline lookup yields CDR1 SGHTA and CDR2 FQGNSA. The trim removed 1 base at V and 12 bases at J, leaving 14 bases unmatched. This CDR3 region has 16 residues. The CDR3 nucleotides read TGTGCCAGCAGCTTAGATCGCCCGTTGAGCGGGAGTACGCAGTTCTTC. Amino acid sequence: CASSLDRPLSGSTQFF.

This chain uses TRBV6-5 with TRBJ1-5; unclear D gene. Germline-derived CDR1 and CDR2 are MNHEY and SVGAGI. The V end was cut by 6 bases, the J end by 3 bases, with 9 bases between. This CDR3 comprises 13 residues. CDR3 sequence: CASSADINQPQHF. CDR3 DNA sequence: TGTGCCAGCAGCGCCGACATCAATCAGCCCCAGCATTTT.